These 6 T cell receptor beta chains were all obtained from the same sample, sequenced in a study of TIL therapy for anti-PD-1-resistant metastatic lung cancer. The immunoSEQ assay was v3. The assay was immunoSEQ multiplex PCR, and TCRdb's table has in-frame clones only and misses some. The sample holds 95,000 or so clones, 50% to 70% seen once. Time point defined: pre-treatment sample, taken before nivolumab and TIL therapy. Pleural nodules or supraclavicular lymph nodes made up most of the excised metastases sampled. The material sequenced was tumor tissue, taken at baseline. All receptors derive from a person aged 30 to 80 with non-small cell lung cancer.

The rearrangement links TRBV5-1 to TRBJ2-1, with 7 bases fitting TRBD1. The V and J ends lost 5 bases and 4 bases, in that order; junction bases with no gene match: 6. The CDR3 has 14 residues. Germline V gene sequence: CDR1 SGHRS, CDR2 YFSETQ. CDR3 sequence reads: CASRAPGQYNEQFF. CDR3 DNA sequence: TGCGCCAGCAGAGCCCCGGGACAGTACAATGAGCAGTTCTTC.

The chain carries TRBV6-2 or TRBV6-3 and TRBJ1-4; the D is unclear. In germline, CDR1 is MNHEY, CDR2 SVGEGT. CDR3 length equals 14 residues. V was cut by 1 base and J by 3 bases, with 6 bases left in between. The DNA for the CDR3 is TGTGCCAGCAGTTACTACAGTTCTAATGAAAAACTGTTTTTT. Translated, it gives CASSYYSSNEKLFF.

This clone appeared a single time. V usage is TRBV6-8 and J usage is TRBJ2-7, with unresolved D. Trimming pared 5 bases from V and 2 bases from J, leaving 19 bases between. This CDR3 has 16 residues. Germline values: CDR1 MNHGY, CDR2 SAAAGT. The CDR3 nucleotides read TGTGCCAGCAGTCCCCCCAAGGGCCAGGCAGCCTACGAGCAGTACTTC. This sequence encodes CASSPPKGQAAYEQYF.

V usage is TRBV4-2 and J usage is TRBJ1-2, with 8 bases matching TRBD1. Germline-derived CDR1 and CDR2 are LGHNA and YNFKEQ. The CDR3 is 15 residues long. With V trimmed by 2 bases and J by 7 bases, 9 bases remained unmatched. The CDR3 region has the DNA TGTGCCAGCAGCCAAACGACAGGGGATCGCGGTGGCTACACCTTC. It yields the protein CASSQTTGDRGGYTF.

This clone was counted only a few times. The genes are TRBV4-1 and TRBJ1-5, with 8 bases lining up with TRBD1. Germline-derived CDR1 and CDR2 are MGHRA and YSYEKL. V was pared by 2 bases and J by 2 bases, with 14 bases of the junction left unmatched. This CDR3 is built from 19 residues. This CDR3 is CASSQQFASGGAGNQPQHF. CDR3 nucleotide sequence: TGCGCCAGCAGCCAACAGTTCGCTTCAGGGGGCGCTGGCAATCAGCCCCAGCATTTT.

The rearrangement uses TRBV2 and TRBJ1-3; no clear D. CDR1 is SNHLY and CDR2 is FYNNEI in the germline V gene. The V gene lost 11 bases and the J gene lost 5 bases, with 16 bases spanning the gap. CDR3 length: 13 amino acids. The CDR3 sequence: CAAQGNGRNTIYF. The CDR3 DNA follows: TGTGCCGCCCAAGGGAACGGTAGAAACACCATATATTTT.